This is a list of T cell receptor beta chains from one sample in a study of blood T cell repertoires in COVID-19. Some clones are missing from TCRdb's copy, which holds only in-frame ones; the method was immunoSEQ multiplex PCR. The data contain about 240,000 clones, under 85% of them seen just once; the ten biggest clones take up approximately 5.7%. Material: peripheral blood. The receptors shown here come from a human donor in a cohort sampled during active COVID-19. CDR3s include the opening cysteine and the closing phenylalanine or tryptophan. Fields, in order: D gene, clone size, CDR3 length, V gene, J gene, CDR3 protein, CDR3 DNA. The D gene is left open where the match is weak. Expanded clones are given a class, and other clones once, few, many or no size at all.

d_gene: TRBD1
abundance: -
len: 14
v_gene: TRBV6-5
j_gene: TRBJ1-6
CDR3aa: CASSDDRANSPLHF
CDR3nt: TGTGCCAGCAGCGATGACAGGGCTAATTCACCCCTCCACTTT

d_gene: -
abundance: -
len: 15
v_gene: TRBV18
j_gene: TRBJ2-5
CDR3aa: CASSQSDTEGETQYF
CDR3nt: TGTGCCAGCTCACAATCGGACACGGAAGGGGAGACCCAGTACTTC

d_gene: -
abundance: -
len: 12
v_gene: TRBV12-3/TRBV12-4
j_gene: TRBJ2-1
CDR3aa: CASSRGDNEQFF
CDR3nt: TGTGCCAGCAGTCGCGGGGATAATGAGCAGTTCTTC

d_gene: -
abundance: -
len: 15
v_gene: TRBV6-5
j_gene: TRBJ2-7
CDR3aa: CASSLNGEQGYEQYF
CDR3nt: TGTGCCAGCAGTCTGAACGGGGAACAGGGCTACGAGCAGTACTTC

d_gene: -
abundance: -
len: 16
v_gene: TRBV5-6
j_gene: TRBJ2-1
CDR3aa: CASSLYVERDSDEQFF
CDR3nt: TGTGCCAGCAGCTTGTATGTGGAGAGGGATAGTGATGAGCAGTTCTTC

d_gene: -
abundance: -
len: 13
v_gene: TRBV6-2/TRBV6-3
j_gene: TRBJ2-7
CDR3aa: CASSYFSSYEQYF
CDR3nt: TGTGCCAGCAGTTACTTTAGCTCCTACGAGCAGTACTTC

d_gene: -
abundance: -
len: 13
v_gene: TRBV7-2
j_gene: TRBJ2-7
CDR3aa: CASTRGNQAEQYF
CDR3nt: TGTGCCAGCACCCGGGGTAATCAGGCCGAGCAGTACTTC

d_gene: -
abundance: -
len: 13
v_gene: TRBV18
j_gene: TRBJ1-1
CDR3aa: CASSSALNTEAFF
CDR3nt: TGTGCCAGCTCATCCGCCCTAAACACTGAAGCTTTCTTT

d_gene: -
abundance: -
len: 14
v_gene: TRBV6-5
j_gene: TRBJ1-2
CDR3aa: CASSLGASSYGYTF
CDR3nt: TGTGCCAGCAGCCTGGGGGCATCCTCCTATGGCTACACCTTC

d_gene: -
abundance: -
len: 15
v_gene: TRBV3-1/TRBV3-2
j_gene: TRBJ1-1
CDR3aa: CASSQEGSRVTEAFF
CDR3nt: TGTGCCAGCAGCCAAGAGGGCAGCAGGGTCACTGAAGCTTTCTTT

d_gene: TRBD2
abundance: -
len: 14
v_gene: TRBV7-3
j_gene: TRBJ2-1
CDR3aa: CASSRGGQGNEQFF
CDR3nt: TGTGCCAGCAGCCGGGGGGGCCAGGGCAATGAGCAGTTCTTC

d_gene: -
abundance: -
len: 14
v_gene: TRBV18
j_gene: TRBJ2-7
CDR3aa: CASSPAGNSYEQYF
CDR3nt: TGTGCCAGCTCACCAGCAGGGAACTCCTACGAGCAGTACTTC

d_gene: -
abundance: -
len: 15
v_gene: TRBV27
j_gene: TRBJ2-5
CDR3aa: CASSLAGVGQETQYF
CDR3nt: TGTGCCAGCAGTTTAGCAGGGGTAGGGCAAGAGACCCAGTACTTC

d_gene: TRBD1
abundance: -
len: 17
v_gene: TRBV4-1
j_gene: TRBJ2-2
CDR3aa: CASSQDGDRFYTGELFF
CDR3nt: TGCGCCAGCAGCCAAGATGGGGACAGGTTTTACACCGGGGAGCTGTTTTTT

d_gene: TRBD1
abundance: -
len: 15
v_gene: TRBV5-1
j_gene: TRBJ2-2
CDR3aa: CASSLQGGETGELFF
CDR3nt: TGCGCCAGCAGCTTGCAAGGGGGCGAAACCGGGGAGCTGTTTTTT

d_gene: TRBD1
abundance: -
len: 16
v_gene: TRBV6-4
j_gene: TRBJ1-2
CDR3aa: CASRLAGTGGNYGYTF
CDR3nt: TGTGCCAGCAGACTGGCCGGGACAGGGGGGAACTATGGCTACACCTTC

d_gene: TRBD1
abundance: -
len: 15
v_gene: TRBV7-7
j_gene: TRBJ2-1
CDR3aa: CASSLWTGEGDEQFF
CDR3nt: TGTGCTAGCAGCCTTTGGACAGGGGAGGGTGATGAGCAGTTCTTC

d_gene: -
abundance: -
len: 13
v_gene: TRBV3-1/TRBV3-2
j_gene: TRBJ1-5
CDR3aa: CASSQTVNQPQHF
CDR3nt: TGTGCCAGCAGCCAAACAGTGAATCAGCCCCAGCATTTT

d_gene: TRBD1
abundance: -
len: 12
v_gene: TRBV3-1/TRBV3-2
j_gene: TRBJ2-7
CDR3aa: CASNLQGDEQYF
CDR3nt: TGTGCCAGCAACCTACAGGGGGACGAGCAGTACTTC

d_gene: TRBD1
abundance: -
len: 16
v_gene: TRBV9
j_gene: TRBJ2-7
CDR3aa: CASSVDHGGDRRGQYF
CDR3nt: TGTGCCAGCAGCGTAGACCACGGAGGGGACAGGCGAGGGCAGTACTTC

d_gene: -
abundance: -
len: 16
v_gene: TRBV20-1
j_gene: TRBJ1-5
CDR3aa: CSASVTRGFSNQPQHF
CDR3nt: TGCAGTGCTAGTGTGACAAGGGGATTTAGCAATCAGCCCCAGCATTTT

d_gene: TRBD2
abundance: -
len: 15
v_gene: TRBV6-5
j_gene: TRBJ2-5
CDR3aa: CASSYTGLGGETQYF
CDR3nt: TGTGCCAGCAGTTACACGGGACTAGGGGGGGAGACCCAGTACTTC

d_gene: -
abundance: -
len: 12
v_gene: TRBV28
j_gene: TRBJ2-7
CDR3aa: CASSLGEYEQYF
CDR3nt: TGTGCCAGCAGTTTAGGGGAGTACGAGCAGTACTTC

d_gene: -
abundance: once
len: 13
v_gene: TRBV27
j_gene: TRBJ2-3
CDR3aa: CASSFAGSDTQYF
CDR3nt: TGTGCCAGCAGTTTCGCGGGCTCCGATACGCAGTATTTT

d_gene: TRBD2
abundance: once
len: 13
v_gene: TRBV9
j_gene: TRBJ2-1
CDR3aa: CASSASGRGEQFF
CDR3nt: TGTGCCAGCAGCGCTAGCGGGAGGGGTGAGCAGTTCTTC

d_gene: TRBD2
abundance: -
len: 15
v_gene: TRBV5-1
j_gene: TRBJ2-3
CDR3aa: CASNDLAGGPDTQYF
CDR3nt: TGCGCCAGCAACGATCTAGCGGGAGGCCCAGATACGCAGTATTTT

d_gene: TRBD2
abundance: -
len: 18
v_gene: TRBV14
j_gene: TRBJ2-1
CDR3aa: CASSQEGFDERGVREQFF
CDR3nt: TGTGCCAGCAGCCAAGAAGGGTTCGATGAGCGGGGGGTACGTGAGCAGTTCTTC

d_gene: -
abundance: -
len: 15
v_gene: TRBV6-6
j_gene: TRBJ1-4
CDR3aa: CASTVPGETNEKLFF
CDR3nt: TGTGCCAGCACAGTCCCCGGAGAGACTAATGAAAAACTGTTTTTT

d_gene: -
abundance: -
len: 14
v_gene: TRBV3-1/TRBV3-2
j_gene: TRBJ1-4
CDR3aa: CASSQDGPHEKLFF
CDR3nt: TGTGCCAGCAGCCAAGATGGGCCTCATGAAAAACTGTTTTTT

d_gene: TRBD2
abundance: few
len: 17
v_gene: TRBV4-1
j_gene: TRBJ2-3
CDR3aa: CASSRSPLGGNTDTQYF
CDR3nt: TGCGCCAGCAGCCGCTCACCCCTCGGGGGGAACACAGATACGCAGTATTTT

d_gene: TRBD1
abundance: -
len: 15
v_gene: TRBV5-4
j_gene: TRBJ1-6
CDR3aa: CASSQTGEINSPLHF
CDR3nt: TGTGCCAGCAGTCAAACAGGGGAGATAAATTCACCCCTCCACTTT

d_gene: TRBD1
abundance: -
len: 15
v_gene: TRBV27
j_gene: TRBJ1-5
CDR3aa: CASSLFGQGPQPQHF
CDR3nt: TGTGCCAGCAGTTTATTCGGACAGGGCCCCCAGCCCCAGCATTTT

d_gene: TRBD1
abundance: -
len: 16
v_gene: TRBV3-1/TRBV3-2
j_gene: TRBJ1-2
CDR3aa: CASSQGGGGGVYGYTF
CDR3nt: TGTGCCAGCAGCCAAGGAGGTGGAGGGGGCGTCTATGGCTACACCTTC

d_gene: TRBD2
abundance: -
len: 12
v_gene: TRBV2
j_gene: TRBJ2-1
CDR3aa: CGGGSSYNEQFF
CDR3nt: TGTGGGGGGGGTTCCTCCTACAATGAGCAGTTCTTC

d_gene: -
abundance: -
len: 13
v_gene: TRBV9
j_gene: TRBJ2-5
CDR3aa: CASSVADQETQYF
CDR3nt: TGTGCCAGCAGCGTGGCAGACCAAGAGACCCAGTACTTC

d_gene: -
abundance: -
len: 16
v_gene: TRBV15
j_gene: TRBJ1-3
CDR3aa: CATSRGYEASGNTIYF
CDR3nt: TGTGCCACCAGCAGAGGTTACGAAGCAAGTGGAAACACCATATATTTT

d_gene: TRBD1
abundance: -
len: 13
v_gene: TRBV11-2
j_gene: TRBJ2-7
CDR3aa: CASSTRQGHEQYF
CDR3nt: TGTGCCAGCAGCACCCGACAGGGACACGAGCAGTACTTC

d_gene: -
abundance: once
len: 17
v_gene: TRBV11-3
j_gene: TRBJ2-1
CDR3aa: CASSLVAGAASYNEQFF
CDR3nt: TGTGCCAGCAGCTTAGTCGCAGGGGCGGCTTCCTACAATGAGCAGTTCTTC

d_gene: -
abundance: -
len: 13
v_gene: TRBV2
j_gene: TRBJ1-6
CDR3aa: CASSRTVNSPLHF
CDR3nt: TGTGCCAGCAGCCGGACAGTGAATTCACCCCTCCACTTT

d_gene: -
abundance: -
len: 11
v_gene: TRBV7-2
j_gene: TRBJ2-7
CDR3aa: CAILNKESQYF
CDR3nt: TGTGCCATCCTAAATAAGGAGTCCCAGTACTTC

d_gene: TRBD2
abundance: -
len: 20
v_gene: TRBV5-1
j_gene: TRBJ2-5
CDR3aa: CASSRRGRDRLAGGLETQYF
CDR3nt: TGCGCCAGCAGCCGGCGGGGCAGGGACCGACTAGCGGGGGGCCTAGAGACCCAGTACTTC

d_gene: -
abundance: -
len: 13
v_gene: TRBV28
j_gene: TRBJ2-3
CDR3aa: CASRVQRGFSQYF
CDR3nt: TGTGCCAGCAGGGTTCAACGGGGGTTTTCACAGTATTTT

d_gene: TRBD2
abundance: -
len: 15
v_gene: TRBV5-6
j_gene: TRBJ2-3
CDR3aa: CASTRTSGITDTQYF
CDR3nt: TGTGCCAGCACCCGGACTAGCGGGATCACAGATACGCAGTATTTT

d_gene: TRBD2
abundance: -
len: 17
v_gene: TRBV19
j_gene: TRBJ2-5
CDR3aa: CASSTQGLAGGGETQYF
CDR3nt: TGTGCCAGTAGTACCCAAGGACTAGCGGGAGGGGGAGAGACCCAGTACTTC

d_gene: TRBD1
abundance: once
len: 15
v_gene: TRBV9
j_gene: TRBJ1-1
CDR3aa: CASSVDPGGNTEAFF
CDR3nt: TGTGCCAGCAGCGTAGATCCAGGGGGCAACACTGAAGCTTTCTTT

d_gene: TRBD1
abundance: -
len: 14
v_gene: TRBV6-5
j_gene: TRBJ1-1
CDR3aa: CASRRDRGPTEAFF
CDR3nt: TGTGCCAGCAGACGGGACAGGGGGCCGACTGAAGCTTTCTTT

d_gene: -
abundance: few
len: 14
v_gene: TRBV29-1
j_gene: TRBJ2-3
CDR3aa: CSVQWGGLTDTQYF
CDR3nt: TGCAGCGTGCAATGGGGGGGGCTCACAGATACGCAGTATTTT

d_gene: -
abundance: once
len: 14
v_gene: TRBV9
j_gene: TRBJ2-2
CDR3aa: CASSGTRDFGELFF
CDR3nt: TGTGCCAGCAGCGGCACCCGGGATTTTGGGGAGCTGTTTTTT

d_gene: TRBD1
abundance: -
len: 13
v_gene: TRBV4-1
j_gene: TRBJ1-3
CDR3aa: CASSQTGAGAIYF
CDR3nt: TGCGCCAGCAGCCAGACAGGGGCCGGCGCCATATATTTT

d_gene: -
abundance: -
len: 16
v_gene: TRBV4-2
j_gene: TRBJ2-5
CDR3aa: CASSQDLAGIQETQYF
CDR3nt: TGTGCCAGCAGCCAAGATCTGGCGGGCATACAAGAGACCCAGTACTTC

d_gene: -
abundance: -
len: 14
v_gene: TRBV5-4
j_gene: TRBJ2-3
CDR3aa: CASSFQGNTDTQYF
CDR3nt: TGTGCCAGCAGCTTCCAGGGGAACACAGATACGCAGTATTTT

d_gene: -
abundance: -
len: 15
v_gene: TRBV3-1/TRBV3-2
j_gene: TRBJ1-3
CDR3aa: CASSPSPGSGNTIYF
CDR3nt: TGTGCCAGCAGCCCATCCCCGGGTTCTGGAAACACCATATATTTT

d_gene: -
abundance: -
len: 11
v_gene: TRBV5-1
j_gene: TRBJ2-7
CDR3aa: CASSSEVEQYF
CDR3nt: TGCGCCAGCAGCTCTGAGGTCGAGCAGTACTTC

d_gene: TRBD1
abundance: once
len: 15
v_gene: TRBV2
j_gene: TRBJ1-3
CDR3aa: CASSPAGGSGNTIYF
CDR3nt: TGTGCCAGCAGTCCGGCAGGGGGGTCTGGAAACACCATATATTTT

d_gene: -
abundance: -
len: 12
v_gene: TRBV12-3/TRBV12-4
j_gene: TRBJ2-1
CDR3aa: CASSLMGSRVFF
CDR3nt: TGTGCCAGCAGTTTGATGGGGAGCCGGGTGTTCTTC

d_gene: -
abundance: -
len: 17
v_gene: TRBV5-4
j_gene: TRBJ1-5
CDR3aa: CASSLGGGGPSNQPQHF
CDR3nt: TGTGCCAGCAGCTTGGGGGGCGGAGGGCCGAGCAATCAGCCCCAGCATTTT